This T cell receptor beta chain was sequenced during a study of blood T cell repertoires in COVID-19. Looking at the study overall: Sites in the United States, Italy and Spain provided acute and convalescent COVID-19 samples.

Per the germline V gene, CDR1 is MNHEY and CDR2 is SVGAGI. V was pared by 8 bases and J by 4 bases, with 10 bases of the junction left unmatched. CDR3 length equals 15 residues. Clones were sequenced by immunoSEQ multiplex PCR, and TCRdb holds only the in-frame ones, with some missing. In the table there are hundreds of thousands of clones, about 80% of which are singletons. Only a few counts were recorded for this clone. The chain combines TRBV6-5 with TRBJ2-5; the match to TRBD1 covers 10 bases. This TCR was sampled from a woman aged 45-60 years who had been exposed to COVID-19. Sequenced material: PBMCs or T cells enriched from blood (not recorded which). This CDR3 reads CASDRGPSGAETQYF. The CDR3 nucleotides are TGTGCCAGCGACAGGGGGCCTTCAGGAGCAGAGACCCAGTACTTC.